The 20 T cell receptor beta chains presented below share a single source sample, sequenced in a study of cytotoxic CD8 clonotypes in ibrutinib-treated CLL. Profiled with immunoSEQ multiplex PCR; TCRdb holds only in-frame clones, not every one. The sample includes about 250,000 clones, roughly 74% of them seen just once. The source was PBMCs, collected after 24 months of ibrutinib treatment. These receptors came from a human donor with chronic lymphocytic leukemia.

This clone was detected once. For the CDR3, the DNA is TGTGCCAGCAGCAAAGTGGGGACTAGCTCACATGCAGATACGCAGTATTTT. It translates to CASSKVGTSSHADTQYF. This chain joins TRBV21-1 and TRBJ2-3; the DNA was not compared with TRBD2, the D call given in the table. TRBV21-1 is labeled a pseudogene. This CDR3 spans 17 amino acids.

The chain couples TRBV7-9 to TRBJ1-1; D remains ambiguous. Germline V gives CDR1 SEHNR, CDR2 FQNEAQ (reference sequence). Trimming took 0 bases from V and 5 from J, leaving 13 bases between them. The length of the CDR3 is 15 residues. This chain's CDR3 is CASSLAQSAGTEAFF. The CDR3 bases are TGTGCCAGCAGCTTAGCGCAGTCGGCCGGGACTGAAGCTTTCTTT. Based on the CDR3 plus reference TRBV7-9 and TRBJ1-1, the full variable domain is DTGVSQNPRHKITKRGQNVTFRCDPISEHNRLYWYRQTLGQGPEFLTYFQNEAQLEKSRLLSDRFSAERPKGSFSTLEIQRTEQGDSAMYLCASSLAQSAGTEAFFGQGTRLTVV.

The rearrangement links TRBV30 to TRBJ2-7, with D perhaps assigned TRBD1 or TRBD2 (5 bases each). Germline CDR1 and CDR2: GTSNPN and SVGIG (reference sequence). V was shortened by 3 bases and J by 5 bases, with 20 bases between the two germline ends. This CDR3 spans 15 amino acids. The CDR3 spells CAWRGAGRSRDEQYF. CDR3 sequence (DNA): TGTGCCTGGAGAGGGGCGGGCCGATCGCGCGACGAGCAGTACTTC. Full variable domain (outside the CDR3, taken from reference TRBV30 and TRBJ2-7): SQTIHQWPATLVQPVGSPLSLECTVEGTSNPNLYWYRQAAGRGLQLLFYSVGIGQISSEVPQNLSASRPQDRQFILSSKKLLLSDSGFYLCAWRGAGRSRDEQYFGPGTRLTVT.

This clone was seen only once. This rearrangement joins TRBV6-6 to TRBJ2-7; 7 nucleotides align to TRBD1. The CDR3 sequence is 14 residues long. Trimming took 6 bases from V and 5 from J; bases not matched to a gene: 10. Germline CDR1 is MNHNY and CDR2 is SVGAGI (reference sequence). CDR3 sequence reads: CASRHRDSRDEQYF. The CDR3 DNA follows: TGTGCCAGCAGACACCGGGACAGTCGCGACGAGCAGTACTTC.

CDR3 in DNA: TGTGCCAGCAGCTTGGGGACAGGGTATCAGCCCCAGCATTTT. Its translation is CASSLGTGYQPQHF. J is TRBJ1-5 and V is TRBV5-6; 8 bases are shared with TRBD1. The V gene's germline CDR1 is SGHDT and CDR2 YYEEEE. J gave up 5 bases and V 0 bases, and 1 base lay outside the gene matches. The CDR3 extends over 14 amino acids.

The chain joins TRBV11-2 to TRBJ1-1; no definite D call. Germline assignment: CDR1 SGHAT and CDR2 FQNNGV. The CDR3 has 15 amino acids. V dropped 5 bases and J dropped 5 bases, with 18 bases sitting between them. The CDR3 here is CASSIFQDYGTEAFF. The CDR3 DNA reads as TGTGCCAGCAGCATCTTCCAGGATTATGGAACTGAAGCTTTCTTT. The entire variable domain, with the rest obtained from reference TRBV11-2 and TRBJ1-1, is as follows: EAGVAQSPRYKIIEKRQSVAFWCNPISGHATLYWYQQILGQGPKLLIQFQNNGVVDDSQLPKDRFSAERLKGVDSTLKIQPAKLEDSAVYLCASSIFQDYGTEAFFGQGTRLTVV.

This clone was counted once. V is TRBV29-1 and J is TRBJ2-1; the match to TRBD2 covers 12 bases. With V trimmed by 6 bases and J by 10 bases, 7 bases remained unmatched. This CDR3 has 13 amino acids. In germline, CDR1 is SQVTM, CDR2 ANQGSEA. DNA of the CDR3: TGCAGCGTCCAGATGACTAGCGGGAGAGAGCAGTTCTTC. This encodes CSVQMTSGREQFF.

The chain joins TRBV7-2 to TRBJ1-1; no definite D call. The CDR3 runs to 13 residues. The V end lost 3 bases, the J end lost 0 bases, and 5 bases lay between the germline ends. The germline V gene encodes CDR1 SGHTA and CDR2 FQGNSA. CDR3 DNA sequence: TGTGCCAGCAGCTTCGGCCTGAACACTGAAGCTTTCTTT. Protein sequence: CASSFGLNTEAFF.

This chain connects TRBV7-6 to TRBJ2-7; 10 nucleotides agree with TRBD2. The germline CDR1 and CDR2 sequences are SGHVS and FNYEAQ. The CDR3 has 14 residues. V lost 7 bases and J lost 5; bases outside the gene matches: 8. The CDR3 loop is CASTLGLAGDEQYF. Here the CDR3 DNA reads TGTGCCAGCACCCTTGGGCTAGCGGGAGACGAGCAGTACTTC.

The chain links TRBV11-3 to TRBJ2-1; no firm D call. The V end was cut by 1 base, the J end by 0 bases, with 7 bases between. Germline values: CDR1 SGHNT, CDR2 YENEEA. The CDR3 runs to 15 residues. CDR3 loop: CASSLGGSSYNEQFF. As DNA, the CDR3 is TGTGCCAGCAGCTTAGGCGGTAGCTCCTACAATGAGCAGTTCTTC.

In the case of this clone: The same CDR3 also results from other DNA sequences found in this sample. The chain recombines TRBV28 with TRBJ2-3, with unresolved D. V was pared by 1 base and J by 5 bases, with 4 bases between. The CDR3 contains 12 residues. From germline, CDR1 is MDHEN and CDR2 SYDVKM. CDR3 sequence (DNA): TGTGCCAGCAGTTTATTGGGAGATACGCAGTATTTT. It translates to CASSLLGDTQYF. The full variable domain, its missing parts supplied by reference TRBV28 and TRBJ2-3, is DVKVTQSSRYLVKRTGEKVFLECVQDMDHENMFWYRQDPGLGLRLIYFSYDVKMKEKGDIPEGYSVSREKKERFSLILESASTNQTSMYLCASSLLGDTQYFGPGTRLTVL.

The CDR3 DNA follows: TGCGCCAGCAGCCACAACAGGGACGAGCAGTACTTC. It codes for CASSHNRDEQYF. The rearrangement links TRBV5-1 to TRBJ2-7, with D perhaps matching TRBD1 (6 bases). The CDR3 runs to 12 residues. Germline V lookup: CDR1 SGHRS, CDR2 YFSETQ. Trimming cost V 4 bases and J 5 bases, with 10 bases left between them.

The chain carries TRBV18 and TRBJ2-2; D is unclear. This CDR3 has 15 amino acids. V dropped 2 bases and J dropped 4 bases, with 11 bases sitting between them. The germline V gene has CDR1 KGHSH and CDR2 LQKENI. The CDR3 region has the DNA TGTGCCAGCTCACCAAAGGTGATCCGCACCGGGGAGCTGTTTTTT. Translating it yields CASSPKVIRTGELFF.

V gene TRBV10-3 combines with J gene TRBJ2-1; 16 nucleotides align to TRBD2. CDR1 and CDR2 (germline): ENHRY, SYGVKD. V dropped 2 bases and J dropped 6; count of bases not matched to a gene: 7. The CDR3 extends over 18 amino acids. The CDR3 region is CAISEAMGLAGGFNEQFF. DNA of the CDR3: TGTGCCATCAGTGAGGCAATGGGACTAGCGGGAGGGTTCAATGAGCAGTTCTTC.

This clone was seen just once. This chain uses TRBV10-3 with TRBJ2-7; D gene unclear. The CDR3 sequence is 11 residues long. The germline gives CDR1 ENHRY, CDR2 SYGVKD. Trimming left V 8 bases short and J 5 bases short, with 10 bases between. CDR3 sequence (DNA): TGTGCCATCCGGAATTTCAACGAGCAGTACTTC. Translating it yields CAIRNFNEQYF.

This clone turned up a few times. This chain links TRBV2 with TRBJ2-7; 8 bases map to TRBD1. This CDR3 comprises 13 residues. V dropped 6 bases and J dropped 3; count of bases not matched to a gene: 4. CDR1 and CDR2 (germline): SNHLY, FYNNEI. The CDR3: CASRGGQVYEQYF. CDR3 sequence (DNA): TGTGCCAGCAGGGGGGGACAGGTCTACGAGCAGTACTTC.

The rearrangement joins TRBV25-1 to TRBJ2-1; 7 nucleotides align to TRBD2. Germline V gene data show CDR1 as MGHDK and CDR2 as SYGVNS. The CDR3 has 14 residues. Trimming cost V 4 bases and J 6 bases; bases outside gene matches: 6. DNA of the CDR3: TGTGCCAGCAGTGGGGGACTAATATCCAATGAGCAGTTCTTC. Residues: CASSGGLISNEQFF.

The chain is built from TRBV27 and TRBJ2-7, with TRBD2 matching 11 bases. Per germline, CDR1 MNHEY and CDR2 SMNVEV (reference sequence). Trimming at V came to 3 bases and at J to 5 bases, leaving 6 bases not matched to a gene. The CDR3 loop spans 15 amino acids. The CDR3, as DNA: TGTGCCAGCAGTTTGTTACTAGCGGGAGCCCACGAGCAGTACTTC. Its translation: CASSLLLAGAHEQYF.

This chain joins TRBV5-1 and TRBJ2-6; 7 bases align to TRBD1. V lost 4 bases, J lost 2 bases, and 6 bases stayed unmatched. The germline gives CDR1 SGHRS, CDR2 YFSETQ. The CDR3 totals 16 residues. In DNA form, the CDR3 reads TGCGCCAGCAGCCCGGGACAGCGTACTGGGGCCAACGTCCTGACTTTC. Protein product: CASSPGQRTGANVLTF.

The chain combines TRBV4-3 with TRBJ2-5, with TRBD2 identical over 9 bases. This CDR3 is built from 19 residues. Germline CDR1 LGHNA, CDR2 YSLEER. J gave up 4 bases and V 0 bases, and 15 bases lay outside the gene matches. This CDR3 reads CASSQDTGTEREDGETQYF. The CDR3 bases are TGCGCCAGCAGCCAAGATACGGGGACGGAGCGGGAGGACGGAGAGACCCAGTACTTC.